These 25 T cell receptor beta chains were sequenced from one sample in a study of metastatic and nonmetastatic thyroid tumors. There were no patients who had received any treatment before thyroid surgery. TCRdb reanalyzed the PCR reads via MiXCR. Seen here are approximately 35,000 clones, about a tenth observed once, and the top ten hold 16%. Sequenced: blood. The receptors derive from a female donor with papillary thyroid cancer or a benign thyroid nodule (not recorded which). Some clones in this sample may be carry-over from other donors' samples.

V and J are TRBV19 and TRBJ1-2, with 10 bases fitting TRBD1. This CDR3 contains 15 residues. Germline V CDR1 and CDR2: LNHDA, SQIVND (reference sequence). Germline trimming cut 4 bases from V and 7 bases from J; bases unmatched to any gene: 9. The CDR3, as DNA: TGTGCCAGTAGTACACGAGGGACAGGGGAATTTGGCTACACCTTC. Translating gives CASSTRGTGEFGYTF.

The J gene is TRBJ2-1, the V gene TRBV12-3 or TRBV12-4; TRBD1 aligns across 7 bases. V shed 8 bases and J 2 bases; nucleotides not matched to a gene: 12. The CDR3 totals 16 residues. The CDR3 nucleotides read TGTGCCAGCGCACAAGGGGGCTCTAAACCCTACAATGAGCAGTTCTTC. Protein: CASAQGGSKPYNEQFF.

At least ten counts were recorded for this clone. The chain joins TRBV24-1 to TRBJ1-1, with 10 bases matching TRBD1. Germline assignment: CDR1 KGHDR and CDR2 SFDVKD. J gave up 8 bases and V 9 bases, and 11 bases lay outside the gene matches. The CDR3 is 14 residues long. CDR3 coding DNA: TGTGCCACCCCTCCGGGACAGGGGATACAAGAAGCTTTCTTT. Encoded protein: CATPPGQGIQEAFF.

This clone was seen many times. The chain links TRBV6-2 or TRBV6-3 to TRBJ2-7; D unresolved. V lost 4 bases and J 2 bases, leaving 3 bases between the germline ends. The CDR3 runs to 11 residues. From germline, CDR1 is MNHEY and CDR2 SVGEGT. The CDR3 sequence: CASSSTYEQYF. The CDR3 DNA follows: TGTGCCAGCAGTTCCACCTACGAGCAGTACTTC.

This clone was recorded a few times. CDR3 sequence (DNA): TGTGCCAGCAGACTGACGTGGGGAAACTCACCCCTCCACTTT. This translates into CASRLTWGNSPLHF. The V gene is TRBV5-6, the J gene TRBJ1-6; D remains ambiguous. The CDR3 runs 14 residues. Germline CDR1 reads SGHDT; CDR2 reads YYEEEE. V lost 5 bases and J 10 bases, leaving 16 bases between the germline ends.

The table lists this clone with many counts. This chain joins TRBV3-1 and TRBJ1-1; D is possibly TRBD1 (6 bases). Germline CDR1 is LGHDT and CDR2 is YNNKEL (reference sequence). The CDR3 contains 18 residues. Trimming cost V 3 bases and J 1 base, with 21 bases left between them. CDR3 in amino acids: CASSQDPGVEYWNTEAFF. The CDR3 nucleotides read TGTGCCAGCAGCCAGGATCCAGGGGTCGAGTATTGGAACACTGAAGCTTTCTTT.

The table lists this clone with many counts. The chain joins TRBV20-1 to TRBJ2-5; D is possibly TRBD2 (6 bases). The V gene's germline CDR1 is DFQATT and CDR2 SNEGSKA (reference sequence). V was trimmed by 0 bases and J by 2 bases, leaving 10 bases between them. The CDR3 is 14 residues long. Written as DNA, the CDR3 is TGCAGTGCTAGAGACCCTAGCGTACAAGAGACCCAGTACTTC. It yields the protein CSARDPSVQETQYF.

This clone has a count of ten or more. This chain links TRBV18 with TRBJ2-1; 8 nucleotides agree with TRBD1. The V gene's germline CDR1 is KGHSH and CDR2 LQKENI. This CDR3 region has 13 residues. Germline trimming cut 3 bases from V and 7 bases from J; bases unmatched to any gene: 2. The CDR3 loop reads CASSPTGENEQFF. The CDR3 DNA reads TGTGCCAGCTCACCGACAGGGGAGAATGAGCAGTTCTTC. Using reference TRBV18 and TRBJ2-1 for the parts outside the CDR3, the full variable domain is NAGVMQNPRHLVRRRGQEARLRCSPMKGHSHVYWYRQLPEEGLKFMVYLQKENIIDESGMPKERFSAEFPKEGPSILRIQQVVRGDSAAYFCASSPTGENEQFFGPGTRLTVL.

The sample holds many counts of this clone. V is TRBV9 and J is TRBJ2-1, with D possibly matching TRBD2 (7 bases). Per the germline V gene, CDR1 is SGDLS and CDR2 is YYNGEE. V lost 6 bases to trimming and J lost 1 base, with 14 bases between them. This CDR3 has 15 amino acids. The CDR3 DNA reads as TGTGCCAGCACCCTAGGGGGGGGTTCCTACAATGAGCAGTTCTTC. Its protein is CASTLGGGSYNEQFF.

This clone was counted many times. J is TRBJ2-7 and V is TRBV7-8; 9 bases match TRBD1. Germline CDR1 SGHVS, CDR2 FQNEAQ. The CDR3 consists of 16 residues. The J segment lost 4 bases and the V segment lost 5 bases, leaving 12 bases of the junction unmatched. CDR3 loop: CASSPSQGQGGYEQYF. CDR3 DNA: TGTGCCAGCAGCCCTAGCCAGGGACAGGGTGGTTACGAGCAGTACTTC.

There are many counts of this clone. The CDR3 region is CSARSPGLAGTRPNEQFF. For the CDR3, the DNA is TGCAGTGCTAGATCGCCGGGACTAGCGGGAACTCGCCCCAATGAGCAGTTCTTC. This chain joins TRBV20-1 and TRBJ2-1; 13 positions agree with TRBD2. The CDR3 sequence is 18 residues long. Germline V gene sequence: CDR1 DFQATT, CDR2 SNEGSKA (reference sequence). The V segment lost 2 bases and the J segment 6 bases; nucleotides outside the gene matches: 13.

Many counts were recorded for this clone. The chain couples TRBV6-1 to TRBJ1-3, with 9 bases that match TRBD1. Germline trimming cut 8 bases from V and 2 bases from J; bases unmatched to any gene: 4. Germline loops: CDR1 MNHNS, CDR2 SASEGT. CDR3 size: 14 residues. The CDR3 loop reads CASLQGATGNTIYF. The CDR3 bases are TGTGCCAGCTTACAGGGGGCAACTGGAAACACCATATATTTT.

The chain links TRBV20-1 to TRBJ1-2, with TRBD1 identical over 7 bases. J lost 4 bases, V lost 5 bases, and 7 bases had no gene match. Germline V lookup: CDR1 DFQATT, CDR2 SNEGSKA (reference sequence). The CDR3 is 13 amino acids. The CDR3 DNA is TGCAGTGCTTTCCGGGCAGGGGGCTATGGCTACACCTTC. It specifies CSAFRAGGYGYTF.

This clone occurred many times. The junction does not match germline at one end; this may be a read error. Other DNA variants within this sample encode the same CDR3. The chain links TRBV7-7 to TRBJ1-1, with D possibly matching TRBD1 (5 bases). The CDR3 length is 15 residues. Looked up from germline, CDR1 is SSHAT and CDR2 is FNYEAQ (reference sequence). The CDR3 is CASSLRPGPLTEAFF. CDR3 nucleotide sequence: TGTGCTAGCAGCTTACGTCCGGGACCCCTCACTGAAGCTTTCTTT.

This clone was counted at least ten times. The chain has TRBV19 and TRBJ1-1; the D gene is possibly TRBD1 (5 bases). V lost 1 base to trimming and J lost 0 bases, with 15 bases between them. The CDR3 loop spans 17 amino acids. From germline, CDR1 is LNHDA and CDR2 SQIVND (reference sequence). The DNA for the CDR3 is TGTGCCAGTAGTATAGGCTGGGGGAAACTGATGAACACTGAAGCTTTCTTT. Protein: CASSIGWGKLMNTEAFF.

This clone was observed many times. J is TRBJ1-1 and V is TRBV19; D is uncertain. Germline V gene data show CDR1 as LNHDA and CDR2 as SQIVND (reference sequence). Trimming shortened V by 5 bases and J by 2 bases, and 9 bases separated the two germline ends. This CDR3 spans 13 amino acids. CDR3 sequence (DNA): TGTGCCAGTAGTCCTACCCTTAACACTGAAGCTTTCTTT. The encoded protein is CASSPTLNTEAFF. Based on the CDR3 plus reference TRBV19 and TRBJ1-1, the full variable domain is DGGITQSPKYLFRKEGQNVTLSCEQNLNHDAMYWYRQDPGQGLRLIYYSQIVNDFQKGDIAEGYSVSREKKESFPLTVTSAQKNPTAFYLCASSPTLNTEAFFGQGTRLTVV.

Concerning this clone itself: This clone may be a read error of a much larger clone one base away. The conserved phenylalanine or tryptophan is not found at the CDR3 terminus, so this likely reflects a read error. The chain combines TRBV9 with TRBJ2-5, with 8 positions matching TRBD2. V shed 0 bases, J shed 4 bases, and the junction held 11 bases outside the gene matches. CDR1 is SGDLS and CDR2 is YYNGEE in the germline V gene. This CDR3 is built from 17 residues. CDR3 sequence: CASSVAPLAGGGETQYS. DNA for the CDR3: TGTGCCAGCAGCGTAGCCCCCCTCGCGGGAGGCGGAGAGACCCAGTACTCC.

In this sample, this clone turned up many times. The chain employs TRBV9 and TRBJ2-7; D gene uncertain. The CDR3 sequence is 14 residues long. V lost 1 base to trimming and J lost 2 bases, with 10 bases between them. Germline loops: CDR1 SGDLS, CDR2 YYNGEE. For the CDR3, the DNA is TGTGCCAGCAGCGTAACGGGCAGCACCTACGAGCAGTACTTC. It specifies CASSVTGSTYEQYF.

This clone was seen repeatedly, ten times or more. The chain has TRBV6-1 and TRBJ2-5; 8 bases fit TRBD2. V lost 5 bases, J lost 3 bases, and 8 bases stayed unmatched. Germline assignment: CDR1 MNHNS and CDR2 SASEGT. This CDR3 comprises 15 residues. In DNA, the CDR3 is TGTGCCAGCAGTACAGGAGCGGGAGACGAAGAGACCCAGTACTTC. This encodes CASSTGAGDEETQYF.

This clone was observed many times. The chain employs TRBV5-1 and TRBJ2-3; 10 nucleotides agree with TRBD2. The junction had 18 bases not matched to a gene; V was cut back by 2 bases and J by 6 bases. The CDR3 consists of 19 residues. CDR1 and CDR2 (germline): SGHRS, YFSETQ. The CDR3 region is CASSFTTRGLAGDEDTQYF. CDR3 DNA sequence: TGCGCCAGCAGCTTCACGACTCGGGGGCTAGCGGGGGACGAGGATACGCAGTATTTT.

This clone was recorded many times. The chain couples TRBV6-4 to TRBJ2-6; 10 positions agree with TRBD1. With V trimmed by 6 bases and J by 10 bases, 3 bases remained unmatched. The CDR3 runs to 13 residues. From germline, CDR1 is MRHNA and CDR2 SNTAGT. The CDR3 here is CASRRTGGNVLTF. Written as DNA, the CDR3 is TGTGCCAGCAGGCGGACAGGGGGTAACGTCCTGACTTTC.

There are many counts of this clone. CDR3 DNA sequence: TGTGCCAGCAGTTACTTTGAGGGAAATGGCTACACCTTC. Translated: CASSYFEGNGYTF. The rearrangement uses TRBV6-6 and TRBJ1-2; D call uncertain. Germline V gene lookup returns CDR1 MNHNY and CDR2 SVGAGI (reference sequence). The V and J ends lost 1 base and 6 bases respectively, with 9 bases between them. CDR3 length equals 13 residues.

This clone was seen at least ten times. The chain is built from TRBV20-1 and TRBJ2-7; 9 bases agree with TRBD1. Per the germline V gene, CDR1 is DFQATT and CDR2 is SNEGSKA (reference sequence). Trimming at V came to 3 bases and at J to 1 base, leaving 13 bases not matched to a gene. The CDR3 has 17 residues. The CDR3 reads CSASLQGALDTSYEQYF. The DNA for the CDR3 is TGCAGTGCTAGTCTACAGGGGGCCTTAGATACTTCCTACGAGCAGTACTTC.

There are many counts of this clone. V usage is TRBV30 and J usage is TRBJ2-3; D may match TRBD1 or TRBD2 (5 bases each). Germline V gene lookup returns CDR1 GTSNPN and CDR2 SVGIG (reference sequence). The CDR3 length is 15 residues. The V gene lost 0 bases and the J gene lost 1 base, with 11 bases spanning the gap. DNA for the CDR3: TGTGCCTGGAGTGTAGGGACCCCCGGCACAGATACGCAGTATTTT. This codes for CAWSVGTPGTDTQYF.

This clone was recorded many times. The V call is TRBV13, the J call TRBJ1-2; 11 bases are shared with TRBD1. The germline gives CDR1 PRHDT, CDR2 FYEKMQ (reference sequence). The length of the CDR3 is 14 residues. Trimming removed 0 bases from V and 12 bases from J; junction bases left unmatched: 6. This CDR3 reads CASSLGDRGRRNTF. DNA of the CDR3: TGTGCCAGCAGCTTAGGGGACAGGGGGCGCCGGAACACCTTC. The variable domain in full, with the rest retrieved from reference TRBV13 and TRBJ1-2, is AAGVIQSPRHLIKEKRETATLKCYPIPRHDTVYWYQQGPGQDPQFLISFYEKMQSDKGSIPDRFSAQQFSDYHSELNMSSLELGDSALYFCASSLGDRGRRNTFGSGTRLTVV.